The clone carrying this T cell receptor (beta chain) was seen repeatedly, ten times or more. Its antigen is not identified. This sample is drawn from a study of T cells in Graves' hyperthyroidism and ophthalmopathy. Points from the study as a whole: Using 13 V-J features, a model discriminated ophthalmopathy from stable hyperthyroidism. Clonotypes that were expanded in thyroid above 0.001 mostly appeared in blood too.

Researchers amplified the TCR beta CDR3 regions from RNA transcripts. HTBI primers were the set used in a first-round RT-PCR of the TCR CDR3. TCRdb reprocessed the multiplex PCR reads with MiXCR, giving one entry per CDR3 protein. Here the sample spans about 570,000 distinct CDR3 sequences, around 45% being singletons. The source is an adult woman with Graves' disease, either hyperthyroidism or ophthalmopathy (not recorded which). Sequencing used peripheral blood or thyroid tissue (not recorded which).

In DNA form, the CDR3 reads TGTGCCAGCAGCTTAACAGTTCAAGAGACCCAGTACTTC. The encoded protein is CASSLTVQETQYF. V usage is TRBV7-3 and J usage is TRBJ2-5; D unresolved. Germline V CDR1 and CDR2: SGHTA, FQGTGA. The V gene lost 0 bases and the J gene lost 2 bases, with 4 bases spanning the gap. This CDR3 is 13 amino acids long.